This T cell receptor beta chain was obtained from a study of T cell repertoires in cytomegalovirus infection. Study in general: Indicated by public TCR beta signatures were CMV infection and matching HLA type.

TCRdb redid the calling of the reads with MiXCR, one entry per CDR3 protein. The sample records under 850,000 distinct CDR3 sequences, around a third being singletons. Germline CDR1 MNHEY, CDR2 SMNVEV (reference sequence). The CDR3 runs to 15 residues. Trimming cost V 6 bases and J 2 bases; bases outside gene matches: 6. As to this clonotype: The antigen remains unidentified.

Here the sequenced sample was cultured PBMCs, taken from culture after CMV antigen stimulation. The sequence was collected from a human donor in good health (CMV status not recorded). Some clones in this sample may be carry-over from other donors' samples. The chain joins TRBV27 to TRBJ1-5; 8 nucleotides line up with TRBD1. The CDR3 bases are TGTGCCAGCAGGGGAGACAGGGGAGGCAATCAGCCCCAGCATTTT. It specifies CASRGDRGGNQPQHF.